This T cell receptor (beta chain) was sequenced in a study of T cell responses to AZD1222 COVID-19 vaccine. Generated by immunoSEQ multiplex PCR, the TCRdb table keeps only in-frame clones and is missing some. The sample has over 110,000 clones, 93% seen once; the top ten hold around 5.4%. Germline V lookup: CDR1 LNHDA, CDR2 SQIVND (reference sequence). V shed 1 base and J 7 bases; nucleotides not matched to a gene: 3. The CDR3 contains 14 residues. This clone was seen only once. The sequence was obtained from an adult in good health. This specimen consisted of peripheral blood, obtained on day 0 of AZD1222 vaccination. The chain recombines TRBV19 with TRBJ1-2; 10 bases are a match to TRBD1. This chain's CDR3 is CASSIGQGAPGYTF. In DNA, the CDR3 is TGTGCCAGTAGTATAGGACAGGGGGCGCCTGGCTACACCTTC.